The 14 T cell receptor beta chains in this list originate from one sample, sequenced in a study of OX40 agonist ivuxolimab in advanced cancers. Profiling relied on immunoSEQ multiplex PCR, and the TCRdb table lists in-frame clones only, not all of them. The data show tens of thousands of clones, approximately 90% seen once. Sequences were derived from CD4+ or CD8+ T cells sorted from blood, sampled in a trial of the OX40 agonist ivuxolimab. These receptors originate from an adult with an advanced solid tumor such as melanoma, head and neck, liver or kidney cancer.

The chain uses TRBV30 and TRBJ2-1; 7 bases map to TRBD1. The CDR3 loop spans 14 amino acids. CDR1 GTSNPN and CDR2 SVGIG come from the germline V gene (reference sequence). J gave up 12 bases and V 0 bases, and 11 bases lay outside the gene matches. CDR3 nucleotides: TGTGCCTGGAGTGTACAGGGGCAGCGGCTGAGGCAGTTCTTC. Translating gives CAWSVQGQRLRQFF.

The rearrangement uses TRBV5-1 and TRBJ2-5; either TRBD1 or TRBD2 may supply D (6 bases each). The CDR3 contains 14 residues. The germline gives CDR1 SGHRS, CDR2 YFSETQ. The germline V and J ends were trimmed by 4 bases and 2 bases, with 12 bases remaining between them. CDR3: CASSPGGSQETQYF. The CDR3 DNA reads TGCGCCAGCAGCCCCGGGGGCTCGCAAGAGACCCAGTACTTC.

The CDR3 spells CASSSTGLGSPLHF. The CDR3 nucleotides read TGTGCCAGCAGCTCAACAGGGCTGGGCTCACCCCTCCACTTT. This chain uses TRBV7-8 with TRBJ1-6, with D tentatively TRBD1 (6 bases). The V gene's germline CDR1 is SGHVS and CDR2 FQNEAQ. Deletions cut 4 bases from V and 10 bases from J, with 14 bases between. The CDR3 runs to 14 residues.

The rearrangement joins TRBV27 to TRBJ2-7; 8 positions match TRBD1. Trimming took 4 bases from V and 7 from J; bases not matched to a gene: 15. This CDR3 region has 16 residues. The germline V gene encodes CDR1 MNHEY and CDR2 SMNVEV (reference sequence). This chain's CDR3 is CASSSVTGDGIGEQYF. The CDR3 DNA is TGTGCCAGCAGTTCCGTGACAGGGGATGGAATTGGAGAGCAGTACTTC.

V gene TRBV5-6 combines with J gene TRBJ2-1; 10 bases align to TRBD2. The CDR3 runs 16 residues. J gave up 6 bases and V 5 bases, and 11 bases lay outside the gene matches. Germline V lookup: CDR1 SGHDT, CDR2 YYEEEE. The CDR3 DNA sequence: TGTGCCAGCAGTTTTATTAGCGGGGGGCCATCCAATGAGCAGTTCTTC. The encoded protein is CASSFISGGPSNEQFF.

This clone has a handful of counts. The chain joins TRBV15 to TRBJ1-5; D is unresolved. Looked up from germline, CDR1 is LNHNV and CDR2 is YYDKDF (reference sequence). With 4 bases removed from V and 6 bases from J, the gap between germline ends came to 13 bases. CDR3 length equals 14 residues. The CDR3 sequence: CATSMGRTFQPQHF. In DNA form, the CDR3 reads TGTGCCACCAGCATGGGGAGGACTTTTCAGCCCCAGCATTTT.

The V gene is TRBV15, the J gene TRBJ1-2; TRBD1 aligns across 7 bases. The germline gives CDR1 LNHNV, CDR2 YYDKDF (reference sequence). This CDR3 comprises 14 residues. V lost 1 base and J lost 4; bases outside the gene matches: 3. CDR3 in DNA: TGTGCCACCAGCAGAGGGGGGGACAGCTATGGCTACACCTTC. Encoded protein: CATSRGGDSYGYTF.

The chain combines TRBV7-9 with TRBJ1-6; D may be TRBD1 (5 bases). The germline V and J ends were trimmed by 5 bases and 8 bases, with 16 bases remaining between them. The CDR3 has 15 amino acids. The germline gives CDR1 SEHNR, CDR2 FQNEAQ (reference sequence). In DNA, the CDR3 is TGTGCCAGCAGCCCGCGGGGGGGTAGGGATTCACCCCTCCACTTT. As protein: CASSPRGGRDSPLHF.

The chain carries TRBV11-3 and TRBJ2-1; D is possibly TRBD2 (5 bases). V lost 0 bases and J lost 11, with 8 bases in between. CDR1 is SGHNT and CDR2 is YENEEA in the germline V gene. The CDR3 loop spans 12 amino acids. The CDR3 nucleotides read TGTGCCAGCAGCTTAGATCGGGGTCAGCAGTTCTTC. Translated, it gives CASSLDRGQQFF.

This chain connects TRBV11-3 to TRBJ2-5, with 8 bases fitting TRBD2. Germline CDR1 SGHNT, CDR2 YENEEA. The CDR3 sequence is 14 residues long. V lost 5 bases to trimming and J lost 5 bases; unmatched junction nucleotides: 7. The CDR3 region is CASSAGGGQETQYF. CDR3 nucleotides: TGTGCCAGCAGCGCCGGCGGGGGGCAGGAGACCCAGTACTTC.

As for this clone: Other DNA sequences in this sample translate to the same CDR3. This sequence joins TRBV18 and TRBJ1-3; D might be TRBD1 (5 bases). The germline V and J ends were trimmed by 3 bases and 7 bases, with 10 bases remaining between them. The germline V gene has CDR1 KGHSH and CDR2 LQKENI. This CDR3 has 13 amino acids. This CDR3 reads CASSPSDSNTIYF. The CDR3 bases are TGTGCCAGCTCACCCTCCGACAGCAACACCATATATTTT.

The rearrangement uses TRBV19 and TRBJ2-5; 14 positions match TRBD2. This CDR3 contains 17 residues. V was pared by 7 bases and J by 2 bases, with 9 bases of the junction left unmatched. Germline V gene lookup returns CDR1 LNHDA and CDR2 SQIVND (reference sequence). This CDR3 reads CASTSPGLAGVQETQYF. The CDR3, as DNA: TGTGCCAGTACTTCCCCGGGACTAGCGGGGGTTCAAGAGACCCAGTACTTC. The full variable domain, rest sourced from reference TRBV19 and TRBJ2-5, is DGGITQSPKYLFRKEGQNVTLSCEQNLNHDAMYWYRQDPGQGLRLIYYSQIVNDFQKGDIAEGYSVSREKKESFPLTVTSAQKNPTAFYLCASTSPGLAGVQETQYFGPGTRLLVL.

The rearrangement joins TRBV27 to TRBJ1-2; weak D call: TRBD1 (5 bases). Germline CDR1 MNHEY, CDR2 SMNVEV (reference sequence). V was cut by 4 bases and J by 2 bases, with 17 bases left in between. This CDR3 comprises 16 residues. Here the CDR3 reads CASSSGWDSLNYGYTF. In DNA, the CDR3 is TGTGCCAGCAGTTCAGGCTGGGACTCCCTGAACTATGGCTACACCTTC.

The chain combines TRBV5-4 with TRBJ1-1; tentatively, D is TRBD1 (5 bases). The CDR3 is made up of 15 amino acids. The germline V gene has CDR1 SGHNT and CDR2 YYREEE (reference sequence). V gave up 4 bases and J gave up 1 base, with 14 bases separating them. The CDR3 protein is CASSPRVGENTEAFF. Written as DNA, the CDR3 is TGTGCCAGCAGCCCGAGGGTGGGGGAGAACACTGAAGCTTTCTTT. The complete variable domain, with remaining parts taken from reference TRBV5-4 and TRBJ1-1, reads ETGVTQSPTHLIKTRGQQVTLRCSSQSGHNTVSWYQQALGQGPQFIFQYYREEENGRGNFPPRFSGLQFPNYSSELNVNALELDDSALYLCASSPRVGENTEAFFGQGTRLTVV.